The 21 T cell receptor beta chains below all came from one sample that was sequenced in a study of T cells in Graves' hyperthyroidism and ophthalmopathy. Amplified TCR beta CDR3 regions came from RNA transcripts. Using the HTBI primer set, a first-round RT-PCR was run on the TCR CDR3. A single record per CDR3 protein comes from TCRdb applying MiXCR to the multiplex PCR reads. The sample holds under 650,000 distinct CDR3 sequences; about a sixth are singletons and the top ten take 3.5% to 4%. Input material: blood. These receptors came from a woman aged 25 to 39 with Graves' hyperthyroidism.

This clonotype was observed many times. The genes are TRBV7-3 and TRBJ2-7, with D unresolved. V dropped 2 bases and J dropped 2 bases, with 10 bases sitting between them. CDR3 size: 14 residues. Per germline, CDR1 SGHTA and CDR2 FQGTGA. The CDR3 protein is CASSLGRSPYEQYF. The CDR3, as DNA: TGTGCCAGCAGCTTAGGTCGGAGCCCCTACGAGCAGTACTTC.

At least ten counts were recorded for this clonotype. The V gene is TRBV5-1, the J gene TRBJ2-1, with 7 nucleotides matching TRBD2. CDR3 size: 17 residues. Trimming at V came to 0 bases and at J to 2 bases, leaving 8 bases not matched to a gene. Germline lookup yields CDR1 SGHRS and CDR2 YFSETQ. CDR3 in amino acids: CASSLGATGRAYNEQFF. The CDR3 DNA follows: TGCGCCAGCAGCTTGGGGGCCACGGGGAGGGCCTACAATGAGCAGTTCTTC.

This clonotype was recorded at least ten times. V and J are TRBV3-1 and TRBJ2-7; 9 nucleotides agree with TRBD1. The CDR3 loop spans 15 amino acids. Germline CDR1 and CDR2: LGHDT and YNNKEL (reference sequence). Trimming took 4 bases from V and 4 from J; bases not matched to a gene: 8. The CDR3 nucleotides are TGTGCCAGCAGCCCCCGGGACAGGGCCGTTTACGAGCAGTACTTC. It yields the protein CASSPRDRAVYEQYF.

This clonotype was seen many times. This sequence joins TRBV5-8 and TRBJ2-3; a possible D gene is TRBD1 (5 bases). The V and J ends lost 4 bases and 0 bases respectively, with 18 bases between them. Germline CDR1 reads SGHTS; CDR2 reads YDEGEE. This CDR3 region has 17 residues. CDR3 DNA sequence: TGTGCCAGCAGCCCGTCGACAGTTAGCACTAGCACAGATACGCAGTATTTT. Amino acid sequence: CASSPSTVSTSTDTQYF.

This clonotype has just a few counts. The chain is built from TRBV4-1 and TRBJ2-3; 7 nucleotides match TRBD2. This CDR3 region has 18 residues. Per the germline V gene, CDR1 is MGHRA and CDR2 is YSYEKL. V lost 0 bases to trimming and J lost 2 bases; unmatched junction nucleotides: 11. The chain's CDR3 is CASSQDKGVAGDTDTQYF. CDR3 sequence (DNA): TGCGCCAGCAGCCAAGATAAGGGAGTAGCGGGCGACACAGATACGCAGTATTTT.

The table lists this clonotype with many counts. The chain is built from TRBV7-9 and TRBJ2-1; TRBD1 matches 7 bases. Trimming at V came to 5 bases and at J to 8 bases, leaving 12 bases not matched to a gene. This CDR3 has 15 residues. Germline-derived CDR1 and CDR2 are SEHNR and FQNEAQ (reference sequence). Here the CDR3 reads CASSAQQGRQDEQFF. CDR3 in DNA: TGTGCCAGCAGCGCACAACAGGGGCGCCAAGATGAGCAGTTCTTC.

J is TRBJ2-7 and V is TRBV3-1; TRBD2 aligns across 15 bases. CDR1 is LGHDT and CDR2 is YNNKEL in the germline V gene (reference sequence). Losses at the gene ends were 3 bases for V and 5 bases for J; bases not matched to a gene: 8. The CDR3 covers 17 residues. CDR3 sequence (DNA): TGTGCCAGCAGCCAGGGGACTAGCGGGAGGAGGGGCCACGAGCAGTACTTC. Protein product: CASSQGTSGRRGHEQYF.

This clonotype has only a few counts. This rearrangement joins TRBV5-6 to TRBJ1-5, with 9 bases fitting TRBD1. The germline gives CDR1 SGHDT, CDR2 YYEEEE. The CDR3 totals 15 residues. The V segment lost 2 bases and the J segment 3 bases; nucleotides outside the gene matches: 3. The CDR3 region has the DNA TGTGCCAGCAGCTTATGGGACAGGGACAATCAGCCCCAGCATTTT. Its protein product is CASSLWDRDNQPQHF.

This clonotype was observed a handful of times. V and J are TRBV6-1 and TRBJ1-5; TRBD1 might be the D (5 bases). This CDR3 is 15 amino acids long. Deletions cut 6 bases from V and 0 bases from J, with 12 bases between. Germline assignment: CDR1 MNHNS and CDR2 SASEGT. The DNA of the CDR3 is TGTGCCAGCAGAGATAAGGGGAATAGCAATCAGCCCCAGCATTTT. Its translation: CASRDKGNSNQPQHF.

This chain connects TRBV5-1 to TRBJ1-1, with D perhaps matching TRBD1 (5 bases). V lost 1 base and J 8 bases, leaving 9 bases between the germline ends. The CDR3 has 12 residues. Germline loops: CDR1 SGHRS, CDR2 YFSETQ. The CDR3 bases are TGCGCCAGCAGCTTGTATGCAGGGGAAGCTTTCTTT. Its translation is CASSLYAGEAFF.

This rearrangement joins TRBV7-2 to TRBJ2-3; D might be TRBD1 or TRBD2, each matching 6 bases. This CDR3 has 15 amino acids. CDR1 is SGHTA, CDR2 FQGNSA, per germline. Between the trimmed V and J ends, which lost 0 bases and 2 bases, there was a span of 9 bases. CDR3 sequence reads: CASSLAGGDTDTQYF. The CDR3 DNA follows: TGTGCCAGCAGCTTAGCGGGGGGCGACACAGATACGCAGTATTTT.

This clonotype was found a few times. This chain links TRBV7-2 with TRBJ1-2; 9 positions match TRBD1. Germline V CDR1 and CDR2: SGHTA, FQGNSA. There are 16 residues in the CDR3. Trimming took 5 bases from V and 7 from J; bases not matched to a gene: 14. For the CDR3, the DNA is TGTGCCAGCAGCCAAGATTTGGGACAGGGTCCCCCTGGCTACACCTTC. It translates to CASSQDLGQGPPGYTF.

This clonotype was detected many times. The rearrangement links TRBV6-2 or TRBV6-3 to TRBJ2-3; perhaps TRBD1 as D (6 bases). The germline gives CDR1 MNHEY, CDR2 SVGEGT. The V end was cut by 6 bases, the J end by 3 bases, with 10 bases between. The length of the CDR3 is 13 residues. CDR3 DNA: TGTGCCAGCAGACACCAGGGGACAGATACGCAGTATTTT. It encodes CASRHQGTDTQYF.

This clonotype came up many times. The chain couples TRBV9 to TRBJ2-1; 7 bases align to TRBD2. Germline trimming cut 4 bases from V and 4 bases from J; bases unmatched to any gene: 11. The CDR3 is 16 residues long. CDR1 and CDR2 from the germline V gene are SGDLS and YYNGEE. CDR3 bases: TGTGCCAGCAGCCCTAGTGGTCTAGCGGATTACAATGAGCAGTTCTTC. It specifies CASSPSGLADYNEQFF.

This clonotype was detected many times. The CDR3 DNA sequence: TGTGCCAGCAGTTACAGTGGGAGCTCCTACAATGAGCAGTTCTTC. Encoded protein: CASSYSGSSYNEQFF. This chain uses TRBV6-1 with TRBJ2-1; D is possibly TRBD2 (5 bases). V was shortened by 5 bases and J by 0 bases, with 11 bases between the two germline ends. The germline CDR1 and CDR2 sequences are MNHNS and SASEGT. The CDR3 runs 15 residues.

Only a few counts were recorded for this clonotype. This chain links TRBV7-9 with TRBJ2-2; 12 bases align to TRBD2. CDR1 and CDR2 (germline): SEHNR, FQNEAQ (reference sequence). J lost 5 bases, V lost 6 bases, and 7 bases had no gene match. The length of the CDR3 is 16 residues. The CDR3 loop is CASRPWTSGVTGELFF. The CDR3 DNA follows: TGTGCCAGCAGGCCGTGGACTAGCGGGGTAACCGGGGAGCTGTTTTTT.

This clonotype appeared many times. The chain carries TRBV29-1 and TRBJ2-3, with 8 bases aligning to TRBD1. This CDR3 is built from 14 residues. CDR1 and CDR2 (germline): SQVTM, ANQGSEA. With 8 bases clipped from V and 1 base from J, the junction kept 8 bases outside the gene matches. The CDR3 here is CSILQGDGTDTQYF. The CDR3 coding sequence is TGCAGCATCCTACAGGGGGACGGCACAGATACGCAGTATTTT.

The genes are TRBV11-2 and TRBJ2-2; D not certain. The CDR3 has 14 residues. V lost 3 bases, J lost 6 bases, and 11 bases lay in between. The germline V gene has CDR1 SGHAT and CDR2 FQNNGV. CDR3 sequence: CASSLFGDSGELFF. CDR3 bases: TGTGCCAGCAGCTTGTTTGGGGATTCCGGGGAGCTGTTTTTT.

The table lists this clonotype with a few counts. With a much larger clone just one base away, this may be a read error. The rearrangement links TRBV3-1 to TRBJ2-7; a possible D gene is TRBD2 (5 bases). Germline CDR1 LGHDT, CDR2 YNNKEL (reference sequence). Trimming stripped 0 bases from V and 0 bases from J, with 9 bases between. The CDR3 covers 15 residues. The CDR3 region has the DNA TGTGCCAGCAGCCAAGATCCCCGGGGCTCCTACGAGCAGTACTTC. This encodes CASSQDPRGSYEQYF.

As for this clonotype: A read error may explain this, as a much larger clone is one base away. The CDR3 loop is CASSFRDRVETEAFF. CDR3 in DNA: TGTGCCAGCAGCTTCCGGGACAGGGTGGAAACTGAAGCTTTCTTT. This chain uses TRBV7-9 with TRBJ1-1, with 9 bases matching TRBD1. The trim removed 3 bases at V and 5 bases at J, leaving 7 bases unmatched. CDR1 is SEHNR, CDR2 FQNEAQ, per germline (reference sequence). The CDR3 covers 15 residues.

This clonotype occurred many times. This chain links TRBV6-1 with TRBJ2-5; TRBD2 matches 7 bases. CDR3 length: 14 residues. The trim removed 0 bases at V and 5 bases at J, leaving 3 bases unmatched. Germline V gene sequence: CDR1 MNHNS, CDR2 SASEGT. CDR3 residues: CASSEAGGSETQYF. The CDR3 DNA sequence: TGTGCCAGCAGTGAAGCGGGAGGGTCGGAGACCCAGTACTTC.